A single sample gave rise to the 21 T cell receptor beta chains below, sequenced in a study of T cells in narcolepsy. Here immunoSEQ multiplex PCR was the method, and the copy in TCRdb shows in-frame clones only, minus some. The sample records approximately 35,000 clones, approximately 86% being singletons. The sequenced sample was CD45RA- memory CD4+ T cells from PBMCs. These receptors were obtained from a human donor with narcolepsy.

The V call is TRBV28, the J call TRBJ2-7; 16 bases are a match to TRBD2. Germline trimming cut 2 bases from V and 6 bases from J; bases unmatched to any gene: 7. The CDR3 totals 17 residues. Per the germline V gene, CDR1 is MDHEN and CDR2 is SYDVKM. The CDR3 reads CASSLGGTSGRVGEQYF. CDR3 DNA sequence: TGTGCCAGCAGTTTAGGGGGGACTAGCGGGAGGGTAGGCGAGCAGTACTTC.

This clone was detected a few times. CDR3 sequence: CAWGGTVGNTIYF. The CDR3 DNA follows: TGTGCCTGGGGTGGGACAGTGGGAAACACCATATATTTT. The V and J genes are TRBV30 and TRBJ1-3, with 7 bases fitting TRBD1. The CDR3 loop spans 13 amino acids. Germline V gives CDR1 GTSNPN, CDR2 SVGIG (reference sequence). The trim removed 5 bases at V and 4 bases at J, leaving 5 bases unmatched.

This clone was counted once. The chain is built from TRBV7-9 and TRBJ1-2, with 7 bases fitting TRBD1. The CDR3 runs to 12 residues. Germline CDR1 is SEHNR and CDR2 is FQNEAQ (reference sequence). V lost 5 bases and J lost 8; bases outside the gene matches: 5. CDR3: CASSPTGDGYTF. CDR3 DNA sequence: TGTGCCAGCAGCCCCACAGGGGACGGCTACACCTTC.

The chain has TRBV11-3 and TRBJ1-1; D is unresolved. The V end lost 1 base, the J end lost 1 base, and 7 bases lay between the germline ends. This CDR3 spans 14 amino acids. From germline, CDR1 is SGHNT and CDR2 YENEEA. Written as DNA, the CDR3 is TGTGCCAGCAGCTTAGGTAGACAGAACACTGAAGCTTTCTTT. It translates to CASSLGRQNTEAFF.

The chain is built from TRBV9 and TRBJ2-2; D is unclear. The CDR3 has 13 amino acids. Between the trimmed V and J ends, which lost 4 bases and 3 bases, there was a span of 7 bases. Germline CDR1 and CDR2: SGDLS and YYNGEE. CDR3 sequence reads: CASSPTDTGELFF. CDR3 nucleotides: TGTGCCAGCAGCCCTACCGACACCGGGGAGCTGTTTTTT.

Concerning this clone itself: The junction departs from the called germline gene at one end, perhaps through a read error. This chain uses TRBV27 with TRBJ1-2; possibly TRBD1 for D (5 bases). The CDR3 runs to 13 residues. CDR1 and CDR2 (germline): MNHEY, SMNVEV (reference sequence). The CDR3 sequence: CATSSLAGNGYTF. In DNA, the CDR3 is TGTGCCACCAGTTCTTTAGCAGGGAATGGCTACACCTTC.

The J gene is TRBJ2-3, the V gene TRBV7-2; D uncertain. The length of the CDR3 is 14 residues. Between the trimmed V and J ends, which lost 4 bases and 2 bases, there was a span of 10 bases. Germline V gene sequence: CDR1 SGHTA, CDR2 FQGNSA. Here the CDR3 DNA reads TGTGCCAGCAGCTATAGGGTCCACACAGATACGCAGTATTTT. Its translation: CASSYRVHTDTQYF.

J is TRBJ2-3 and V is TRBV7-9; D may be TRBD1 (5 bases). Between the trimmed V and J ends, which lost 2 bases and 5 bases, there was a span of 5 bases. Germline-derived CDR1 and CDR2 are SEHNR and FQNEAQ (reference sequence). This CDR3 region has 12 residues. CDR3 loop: CASSLQGDTQYF. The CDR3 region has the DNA TGTGCCAGCAGCTTACAGGGAGATACGCAGTATTTT.

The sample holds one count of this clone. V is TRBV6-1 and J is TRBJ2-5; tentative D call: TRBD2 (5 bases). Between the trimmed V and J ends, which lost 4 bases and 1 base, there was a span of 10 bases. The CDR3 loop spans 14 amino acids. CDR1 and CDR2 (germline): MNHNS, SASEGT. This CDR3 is CASSARTFQETQYF. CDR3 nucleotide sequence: TGTGCCAGCAGTGCACGGACTTTCCAAGAGACCCAGTACTTC.

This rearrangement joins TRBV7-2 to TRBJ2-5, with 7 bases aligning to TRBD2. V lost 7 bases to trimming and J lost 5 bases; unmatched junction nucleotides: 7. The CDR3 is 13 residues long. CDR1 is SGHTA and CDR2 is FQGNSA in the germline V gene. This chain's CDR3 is CASTTPGGETQYF. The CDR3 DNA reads TGTGCCAGCACCACTCCCGGGGGGGAGACCCAGTACTTC.

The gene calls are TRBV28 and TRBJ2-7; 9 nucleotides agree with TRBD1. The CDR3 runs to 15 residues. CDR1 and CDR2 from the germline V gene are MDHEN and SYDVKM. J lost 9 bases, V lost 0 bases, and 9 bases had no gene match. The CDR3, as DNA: TGTGCCAGCAGTTTATGGCACAGGGGGCAGGCGGGGCAGTACTTC. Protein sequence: CASSLWHRGQAGQYF.

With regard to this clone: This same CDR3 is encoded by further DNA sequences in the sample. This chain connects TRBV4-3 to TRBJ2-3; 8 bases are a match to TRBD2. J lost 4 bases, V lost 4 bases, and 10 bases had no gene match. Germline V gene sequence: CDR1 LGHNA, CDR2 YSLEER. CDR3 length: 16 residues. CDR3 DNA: TGCGCCAGCAGCCCTAGGGCCAGCGGGAGAGCAGATACGCAGTATTTT. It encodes CASSPRASGRADTQYF.

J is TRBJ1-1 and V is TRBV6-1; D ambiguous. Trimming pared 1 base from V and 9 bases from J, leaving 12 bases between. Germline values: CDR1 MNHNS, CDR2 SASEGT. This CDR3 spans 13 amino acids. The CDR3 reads CASSEEPGYQAFF. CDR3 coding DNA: TGTGCCAGCAGTGAAGAACCCGGTTACCAAGCTTTCTTT.

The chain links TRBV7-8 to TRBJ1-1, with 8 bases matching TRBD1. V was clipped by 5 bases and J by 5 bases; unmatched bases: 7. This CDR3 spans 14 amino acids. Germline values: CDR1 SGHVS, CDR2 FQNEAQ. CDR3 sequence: CASSPQTGDTEAFF. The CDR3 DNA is TGTGCCAGCAGCCCTCAGACAGGGGATACTGAAGCTTTCTTT.

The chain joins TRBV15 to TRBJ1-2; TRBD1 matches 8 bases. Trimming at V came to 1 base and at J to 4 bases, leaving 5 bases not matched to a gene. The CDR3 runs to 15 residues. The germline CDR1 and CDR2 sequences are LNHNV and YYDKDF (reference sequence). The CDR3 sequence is CATSRGRGPSYGYTF. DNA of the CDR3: TGTGCCACCAGCAGAGGCAGGGGGCCTAGCTATGGCTACACCTTC.

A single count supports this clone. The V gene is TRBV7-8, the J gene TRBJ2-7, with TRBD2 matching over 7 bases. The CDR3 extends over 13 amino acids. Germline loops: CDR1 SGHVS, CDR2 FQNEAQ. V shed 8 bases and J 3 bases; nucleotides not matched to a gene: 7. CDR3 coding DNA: TGTGCCAGCGTCCGGGGGGACCTCTACGAGCAGTACTTC. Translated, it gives CASVRGDLYEQYF. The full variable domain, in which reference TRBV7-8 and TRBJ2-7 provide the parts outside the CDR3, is GAGVSQSPRYKVAKRGQDVALRCDPISGHVSLFWYQQALGQGPEFLTYFQNEAQLDKSGLPSDRFFAERPEGSVSTLKIQRTQQEDSAVYLCASVRGDLYEQYFGPGTRLTVT.

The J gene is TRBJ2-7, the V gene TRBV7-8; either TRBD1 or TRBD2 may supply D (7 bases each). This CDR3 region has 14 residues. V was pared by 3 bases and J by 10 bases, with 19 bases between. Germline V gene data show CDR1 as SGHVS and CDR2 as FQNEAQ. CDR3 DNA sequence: TGTGCCAGCAGCTTCTCTGGGGAGGGGGCTATACAGTACTTC. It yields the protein CASSFSGEGAIQYF. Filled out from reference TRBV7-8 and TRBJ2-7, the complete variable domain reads GAGVSQSPRYKVAKRGQDVALRCDPISGHVSLFWYQQALGQGPEFLTYFQNEAQLDKSGLPSDRFFAERPEGSVSTLKIQRTQQEDSAVYLCASSFSGEGAIQYFGPGTRLTVT.

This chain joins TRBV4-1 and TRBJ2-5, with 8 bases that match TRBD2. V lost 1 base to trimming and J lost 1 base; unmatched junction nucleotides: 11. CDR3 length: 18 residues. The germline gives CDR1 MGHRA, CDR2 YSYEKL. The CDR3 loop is CASSQVFRSGGSQETQYF. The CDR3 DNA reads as TGCGCCAGCAGCCAAGTTTTTCGATCGGGGGGGTCCCAAGAGACCCAGTACTTC.

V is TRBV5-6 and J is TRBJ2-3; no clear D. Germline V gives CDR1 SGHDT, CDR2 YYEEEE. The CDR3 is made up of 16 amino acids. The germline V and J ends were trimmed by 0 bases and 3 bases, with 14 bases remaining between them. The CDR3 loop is CASSLEGERLTDTQYF. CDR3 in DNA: TGTGCCAGCAGCTTGGAAGGAGAGCGCCTAACAGATACGCAGTATTTT. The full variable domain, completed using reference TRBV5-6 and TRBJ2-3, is DAGVTQSPTHLIKTRGQQVTLRCSPKSGHDTVSWYQQALGQGPQFIFQYYEEEERQRGNFPDRFSGHQFPNYSSELNVNALLLGDSALYLCASSLEGERLTDTQYFGPGTRLTVL.

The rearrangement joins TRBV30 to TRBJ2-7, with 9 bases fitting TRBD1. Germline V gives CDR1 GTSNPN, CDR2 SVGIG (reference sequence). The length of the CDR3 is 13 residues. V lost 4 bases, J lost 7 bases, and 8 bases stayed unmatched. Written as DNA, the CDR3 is TGTGCCTGGAAGGGGACAGGGAGGTGGGAGCAGTACTTC. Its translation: CAWKGTGRWEQYF.

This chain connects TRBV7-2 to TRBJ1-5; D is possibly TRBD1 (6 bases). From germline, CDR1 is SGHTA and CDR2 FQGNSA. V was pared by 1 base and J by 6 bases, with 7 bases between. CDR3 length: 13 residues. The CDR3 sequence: CASSLEGVQPQHF. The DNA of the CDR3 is TGTGCCAGCAGCTTAGAGGGGGTTCAGCCCCAGCATTTT.